A single T cell receptor beta chain is shown here with its context. Time point defined: patch test 1, 2 weeks after DPC sensitization. The sample's treatment: therapeutic diphenylcyclopropenone sensitization with weekly scalp DPC. The sample belongs to a study of human T cells and chemical hapten exposure. Germline V lookup: CDR1 MNHEY, CDR2 SVGEGT. CDR3 length: 17 amino acids. Trimming pared 6 bases from V and 4 bases from J, leaving 21 bases between. A single record per CDR3 protein comes from TCRdb applying MiXCR to the RACE reads. The sample includes about 120,000 distinct CDR3 sequences, about 12% of them seen just once.

The sequence derives from a woman aged 45-65 years with alopecia areata. Some clones in this sample may be carry-over from other donors' samples. V gene TRBV6-2 or TRBV6-3 combines with J gene TRBJ2-2; D is tentatively TRBD1 or TRBD2 (5 bases each). Sample: whole blood, taken in connection with sensitization to the hapten diphenylcyclopropenone (DPC). As DNA, the CDR3 is TGTGCCAGCAGCCCCTTGGGGGAAGCCTTCGGCACCGGGGAGCTGTTTTTT. It translates to CASSPLGEAFGTGELFF.